This entry describes one TCR beta chain. Distinct nucleotide sequences in the sample also encode this CDR3. These data belong to a study of blood T cell repertoires in COVID-19. V lost 0 bases, J lost 4 bases, and 6 bases lay in between. Germline CDR1 reads MNHEY; CDR2 reads SVGAGI. This CDR3 has 13 amino acids. Measured with immunoSEQ multiplex PCR; TCRdb has only the in-frame clones, and not every one. The table records some 270,000 clones, around 87% of them present only once. The receptor's source is a woman aged 60-70 years with COVID-19, enrolled during active disease. This chain connects TRBV6-5 to TRBJ1-2, with TRBD1 as a possible D gene (5 bases). What was sequenced was peripheral blood. CDR3 in amino acids: CASSYSGGYGYTF. Here the CDR3 DNA reads TGTGCCAGCAGTTACTCGGGGGGCTATGGCTACACCTTC.